One TCR beta chain is described in this entry. What it recognizes is unknown. TCRdb's table, derived via immunoSEQ multiplex PCR, lists solely in-frame clones and lacks some. The data contain about 85,000 clones, 86% of them singletons. The record originates from a study of T cell responses to AZD1222 COVID-19 vaccine. Study-wide results and caveats: Sampled repertoires all dated from after the peak T cell response.

This clonotype originated in an adult in good health. Specimen: peripheral blood, collected on day 0 of AZD1222 vaccination.

CDR3 sequence (DNA): TGCGCCAGCAGCCAAGATCCAGGGGGGCGAAATTCACCCCTCCACTTT. It yields the protein CASSQDPGGRNSPLHF. The rearrangement links TRBV4-1 to TRBJ1-6; 7 bases are shared with TRBD1. Germline V gene lookup returns CDR1 MGHRA and CDR2 YSYEKL. CDR3 length equals 16 residues. The V segment lost 0 bases and the J segment 7 bases; nucleotides outside the gene matches: 6.